A single sample is the source of the 31 T cell receptor beta chains below, sequenced in a study of human T cells and chemical hapten exposure. Time point of the sample: patch test 1, 2 weeks after DPC sensitization. Sample treatment: therapeutic diphenylcyclopropenone sensitization with weekly scalp DPC. TCRdb re-called the RACE reads through MiXCR, storing one row per CDR3 protein. Of some 340,000 distinct CDR3 sequences listed, under 8% are singletons. The source was whole blood, collected in connection with sensitization to the hapten diphenylcyclopropenone (DPC). These receptors originate from a woman under 30 with alopecia areata. Some clones in this sample may be carry-over from other donors' samples.

This clonotype has ten or more counts. The chain combines TRBV6-2 or TRBV6-3 with TRBJ2-2; D ambiguous. Germline V gene lookup returns CDR1 MNHEY and CDR2 SVGEGT. The CDR3 loop spans 15 amino acids. The V end was cut by 0 bases, the J end by 4 bases, with 9 bases between. The CDR3 DNA is TGTGCCAGCAGTTACTCGATCGCGGCCACCGGGGAGCTGTTTTTT. Translated: CASSYSIAATGELFF.

In this sample, this clonotype turned up a few times. The CDR3: CASSYSRLAGGVETQYF. As DNA, the CDR3 is TGTGCCAGCAGTTACAGCCGACTAGCGGGGGGGGTGGAGACCCAGTACTTC. The gene calls are TRBV6-5 and TRBJ2-5; 14 bases align to TRBD2. Looked up from germline, CDR1 is MNHEY and CDR2 is SVGAGI. Unmatched junction bases numbered 7, after V lost 2 bases and J lost 5 bases. The CDR3 covers 17 residues.

This clonotype was detected many times. V is TRBV7-9 and J is TRBJ1-6; D is possibly TRBD1 (5 bases). The V and J ends lost 5 bases and 9 bases respectively, with 17 bases between them. Germline V gene data show CDR1 as SEHNR and CDR2 as FQNEAQ (reference sequence). The CDR3 extends over 15 amino acids. The CDR3 spells CASSLSGLGPSPLHF. CDR3 in DNA: TGTGCCAGCAGCCTTTCGGGACTCGGTCCTTCACCCCTCCACTTT.

The sample holds many counts of this clonotype. V and J are TRBV6-5 and TRBJ2-7; TRBD1 matches at 10 bases. There are 15 residues in the CDR3. Per the germline V gene, CDR1 is MNHEY and CDR2 is SVGAGI. V lost 6 bases to trimming and J lost 6 bases; unmatched junction nucleotides: 11. As DNA, the CDR3 is TGTGCCAGCAGAGGCCCGGGACAGGGGCGAAGCGAGCAGTACTTC. Its translation: CASRGPGQGRSEQYF.

This clonotype has just a few counts. V is TRBV6-5 and J is TRBJ2-3, with 7 bases aligning to TRBD2. The CDR3 is made up of 14 amino acids. With 0 bases clipped from V and 4 bases from J, the junction kept 1 base outside the gene matches. The germline CDR1 and CDR2 sequences are MNHEY and SVGAGI. CDR3 loop: CASSYSTSPDTQYF. In DNA, the CDR3 is TGTGCCAGCAGTTACTCGACTAGCCCAGATACGCAGTATTTT.

The sample holds a few counts of this clonotype. The chain is built from TRBV7-2 and TRBJ2-1; D uncertain. The germline V and J ends were trimmed by 1 base and 5 bases, with 6 bases remaining between them. CDR3 length equals 13 residues. Germline CDR1 reads SGHTA; CDR2 reads FQGNSA. DNA for the CDR3: TGTGCCAGCAGCTTAGAGGCGGACAATGAGCAGTTCTTC. Encoded protein: CASSLEADNEQFF.

This chain uses TRBV28 with TRBJ1-5; tentatively, D is TRBD1 (6 bases). This CDR3 comprises 11 residues. Between the trimmed V and J ends, which lost 5 bases and 16 bases, there was a span of 15 bases. The germline gives CDR1 MDHEN, CDR2 SYDVKM. The DNA for the CDR3 is TGTGCCAGCAGTCGGACGGGGGCCGGACATTTT. Translated: CASSRTGAGHF. Full variable domain (rest looked up from reference TRBV28 and TRBJ1-5): DVKVTQSSRYLVKRTGEKVFLECVQDMDHENMFWYRQDPGLGLRLIYFSYDVKMKEKGDIPEGYSVSREKKERFSLILESASTNQTSMYLCASSRTGAGHFGDGTRLSIL.

The chain combines TRBV20-1 with TRBJ1-2; D is uncertain. This CDR3 has 14 amino acids. V was clipped by 0 bases and J by 3 bases, with 11 bases between them. Germline V gene lookup returns CDR1 DFQATT and CDR2 SNEGSKA (reference sequence). The CDR3 loop is CSARDLGPYYGYTF. DNA of the CDR3: TGCAGTGCTAGAGATTTGGGCCCATACTATGGCTACACCTTC.

This clonotype turned up a few times. This chain connects TRBV20-1 to TRBJ2-1, with 12 positions matching TRBD1. The CDR3 has 18 amino acids. The V and J ends lost 5 bases and 5 bases, in that order; junction bases with no gene match: 16. Germline V gene lookup returns CDR1 DFQATT and CDR2 SNEGSKA (reference sequence). The CDR3, as DNA: TGCAGTGCTCCCGGGACAGGGGGCTCCGGTAGTCCCGACAATGAGCAGTTCTTC. It encodes CSAPGTGGSGSPDNEQFF.

This clonotype appeared a few times. The CDR3 region is CASRIYRGETQYF. The CDR3 DNA reads as TGTGCCAGCAGAATCTACAGGGGCGAGACCCAGTACTTC. The V gene is TRBV6-5, the J gene TRBJ2-5, with TRBD1 matching 7 bases. CDR3 length: 13 residues. Unmatched junction bases numbered 6, after V lost 6 bases and J lost 5 bases. CDR1 MNHEY and CDR2 SVGAGI come from the germline V gene.

The rearrangement joins TRBV28 to TRBJ2-1, with 7 bases aligning to TRBD2. The CDR3 totals 13 residues. The V and J ends lost 8 bases and 4 bases, in that order; junction bases with no gene match: 5. The germline V gene has CDR1 MDHEN and CDR2 SYDVKM. The CDR3 nucleotides read TGTGCCAGCGGAAGCGGGAATTACAATGAGCAGTTCTTC. This encodes CASGSGNYNEQFF.

This clonotype was counted between two and nine times. This chain joins TRBV29-1 and TRBJ2-1; perhaps TRBD2 as D (6 bases). V lost 7 bases to trimming and J lost 8 bases, with 12 bases between them. In germline, CDR1 is SQVTM, CDR2 ANQGSEA. The CDR3 runs to 11 residues. CDR3 protein: CSGGDSHEQFF. Written as DNA, the CDR3 is TGCAGCGGGGGGGATAGCCATGAGCAGTTCTTC.

This chain connects TRBV11-2 to TRBJ1-2; D unclear. The V gene lost 5 bases and the J gene lost 5 bases, with 9 bases spanning the gap. The V gene's germline CDR1 is SGHAT and CDR2 FQNNGV. CDR3 size: 12 residues. Here the CDR3 DNA reads TGTGCCAGCAGCCGATATGAGTATGGCTACACCTTC. This gives the protein CASSRYEYGYTF.

The genes are TRBV10-3 and TRBJ2-3; TRBD2 is a possible D gene (6 bases). CDR1 and CDR2 from the germline V gene are ENHRY and SYGVKD. This CDR3 region has 13 residues. V lost 9 bases and J lost 4, with 14 bases in between. CDR3 loop: CAMRDPRADTQYF. CDR3 in DNA: TGTGCCATGCGGGACCCCCGAGCAGATACGCAGTATTTT.

This clonotype has ten or more counts. This chain connects TRBV9 to TRBJ2-3; 7 bases line up with TRBD1. From germline, CDR1 is SGDLS and CDR2 YYNGEE. Trimming cost V 5 bases and J 1 base; bases outside gene matches: 13. The CDR3 has 17 residues. The CDR3, as DNA: TGTGCCAGCAGTCGAAACACAGGGGTAGGGGGCACAGATACGCAGTATTTT. This translates into CASSRNTGVGGTDTQYF.

This clonotype was found a few times. The V and J genes are TRBV9 and TRBJ2-3, with D uncertain. Germline V CDR1 and CDR2: SGDLS, YYNGEE. CDR3 length: 15 residues. V was pared by 1 base and J by 2 bases, with 11 bases between. CDR3 amino acids: CASSVNPLNTDTQYF. The CDR3 DNA sequence: TGTGCCAGCAGCGTAAATCCTTTAAACACAGATACGCAGTATTTT.

This chain links TRBV6-1 with TRBJ1-1; D is ambiguous. V was clipped by 2 bases and J by 9 bases, with 16 bases between them. Germline CDR1 MNHNS, CDR2 SASEGT. The CDR3 is 14 amino acids. CDR3 sequence: CASSEIVQSPQAFF. DNA of the CDR3: TGTGCCAGCAGTGAAATTGTACAGAGCCCCCAAGCTTTCTTT.

This clonotype was counted a few times. The V gene is TRBV7-2, the J gene TRBJ1-6; D unresolved. The germline CDR1 and CDR2 sequences are SGHTA and FQGNSA. The CDR3 consists of 14 residues. Between the trimmed V and J ends, which lost 7 bases and 9 bases, there was a span of 16 bases. CDR3 nucleotide sequence: TGTGCCAGCACCCCGGGATTGGAGGGTTCACCCCTCCACTTT. Translated: CASTPGLEGSPLHF.

This chain connects TRBV20-1 to TRBJ2-7, with 10 bases lining up with TRBD2. Trimming at V came to 0 bases and at J to 0 bases, leaving 5 bases not matched to a gene. Germline V CDR1 and CDR2: DFQATT, SNEGSKA (reference sequence). CDR3 size: 16 residues. The CDR3 nucleotides read TGCAGTGCTAGAGATAGTACTAGCGGGGACTCCTACGAGCAGTACTTC. Translated: CSARDSTSGDSYEQYF.

The chain joins TRBV5-1 to TRBJ2-7, with TRBD1 matching over 10 bases. Germline loops: CDR1 SGHRS, CDR2 YFSETQ. V shed 4 bases, J shed 4 bases, and the junction held 8 bases outside the gene matches. The CDR3 sequence is 15 residues long. The CDR3 loop reads CASSPRPGQGYEQYF. The CDR3 DNA follows: TGCGCCAGCAGCCCCCGGCCGGGACAGGGGTACGAGCAGTACTTC.

This clonotype was seen more than once but under ten times. The rearrangement joins TRBV2 to TRBJ1-5; D is unresolved. V lost 0 bases and J 5 bases, leaving 11 bases between the germline ends. The CDR3 covers 15 residues. Germline CDR1 SNHLY, CDR2 FYNNEI. DNA of the CDR3: TGTGCCAGCAGTGAAGCGCGGGCCGGGGATCAGCCCCAGCATTTT. Translating it yields CASSEARAGDQPQHF.

This clonotype has more than one count but fewer than ten. V and J are TRBV5-1 and TRBJ2-3, with unresolved D. There are 15 residues in the CDR3. Trimming cost V 2 bases and J 0 bases, with 10 bases left between them. The germline V gene encodes CDR1 SGHRS and CDR2 YFSETQ. CDR3 nucleotides: TGCGCCAGCAGCTTCGAGCAGTCTAGCACAGATACGCAGTATTTT. Amino acid sequence: CASSFEQSSTDTQYF.

This clonotype came up many times. The chain recombines TRBV21-1 with TRBJ1-4; the table's D gene call, TRBD1, was not cross checked with the DNA. TRBV21-1 is reported as a pseudogene. The CDR3 has 15 amino acids. CDR3 coding DNA: TGTGCCAGCAGCATCCGGGGGGGAGAAAATGAAAAACTGTTTTTT. Translated, it gives CASSIRGGENEKLFF.

This clonotype was counted ten times or more. The J gene is TRBJ1-6, the V gene TRBV12-3 or TRBV12-4; no definite D call. CDR3 size: 12 residues. The V gene lost 3 bases and the J gene lost 7 bases, with 4 bases spanning the gap. CDR3 in amino acids: CASSFTNSPLHF. The CDR3 region has the DNA TGTGCCAGCAGTTTCACCAATTCACCCCTCCACTTT.

J is TRBJ2-7 and V is TRBV27; TRBD1 agrees at 9 bases. J lost 4 bases, V lost 6 bases, and 10 bases had no gene match. The CDR3 has 15 residues. Germline V CDR1 and CDR2: MNHEY, SMNVEV (reference sequence). CDR3 region: CASSLVGQGLYEQYF. The CDR3 DNA sequence: TGTGCCAGCAGCTTAGTGGGACAGGGACTATACGAGCAGTACTTC.

This clonotype was observed at least ten times. This chain uses TRBV5-1 with TRBJ2-5; D is unresolved. The CDR3 length is 14 residues. Trimming took 3 bases from V and 2 from J, leaving 11 bases between them. Germline V gives CDR1 SGHRS, CDR2 YFSETQ. The CDR3 sequence is CASSSGSSQETQYF. CDR3 in DNA: TGCGCCAGCAGCTCCGGATCTTCGCAAGAGACCCAGTACTTC.

This clonotype has just a few counts. The chain has TRBV18 and TRBJ2-1; D is unresolved. V was trimmed by 3 bases and J by 6 bases, leaving 9 bases between them. Germline V gene lookup returns CDR1 KGHSH and CDR2 LQKENI. CDR3 size: 13 residues. CDR3 in amino acids: CASSPLQANEQFF. The CDR3 DNA is TGTGCCAGCTCACCCCTCCAGGCCAATGAGCAGTTCTTC.

This clonotype was counted a few times. V gene TRBV6-5 combines with J gene TRBJ2-7, with D uncertain. Deletions cut 10 bases from V and 1 base from J, with 17 bases between. CDR1 MNHEY and CDR2 SVGAGI come from the germline V gene. The CDR3 length is 14 residues. The CDR3 is CATLGVAGSYEQYF. As DNA, the CDR3 is TGTGCCACCCTGGGCGTAGCCGGGTCCTACGAGCAGTACTTC.

There are a few counts of this clonotype. J is TRBJ2-7 and V is TRBV9, with 8 bases lining up with TRBD1. The CDR3 runs to 15 residues. Trimming at V came to 0 bases and at J to 2 bases, leaving 4 bases not matched to a gene. Germline assignment: CDR1 SGDLS and CDR2 YYNGEE. In nucleotides, the CDR3 is TGTGCCAGCAGCGTAGATGGGGACAGGACCTACGAGCAGTACTTC. Its protein is CASSVDGDRTYEQYF.

This clonotype was observed a few times. The chain recombines TRBV20-1 with TRBJ2-7; maybe TRBD1 (5 bases). Germline values: CDR1 DFQATT, CDR2 SNEGSKA (reference sequence). The CDR3 is 12 residues long. Trimming removed 3 bases at V and 6 bases at J, with 12 bases between. In DNA form, the CDR3 reads TGCAGTGCTAGTCCCAGGGAAGGCGAGCAGTACTTC. This codes for CSASPREGEQYF.

Many counts were recorded for this clonotype. This sequence joins TRBV5-1 and TRBJ2-7; D gene uncertain. CDR1 is SGHRS, CDR2 YFSETQ, per germline. V lost 4 bases, J lost 3 bases, and 14 bases lay in between. The CDR3 is 14 amino acids. DNA of the CDR3: TGCGCCAGCAGCCCGAAATCATCAGACTACGAGCAGTACTTC. Translated, it gives CASSPKSSDYEQYF.